This passage covers 26 T cell receptor beta chains from one sample sequenced in a study of cytomegalovirus exposure and HLA in healthy donors. Assay: immunoSEQ multiplex PCR; the TCRdb copy retains only in-frame clones and omits some. The table has some 140,000 clones, around 85% seen once. Sequenced sample: PBMCs. The receptors shown here come from a man aged 18-30 years in good health and CMV-seronegative.

This clone has more than one count but fewer than ten. The chain carries TRBV7-8 and TRBJ2-2, with TRBD1 identical over 10 bases. This CDR3 is 17 amino acids long. Per the germline V gene, CDR1 is SGHVS and CDR2 is FQNEAQ. With V trimmed by 4 bases and J by 5 bases, 10 bases remained unmatched. For the CDR3, the DNA is TGTGCCAGCAGCTCAGCCGGGACAGGGGTTGGTACCGGGGAGCTGTTTTTT. The encoded protein is CASSSAGTGVGTGELFF.

This chain links TRBV15 with TRBJ2-7; D perhaps matches TRBD2 (5 bases). Trimming removed 4 bases at V and 0 bases at J, with 13 bases between. The V gene's germline CDR1 is LNHNV and CDR2 YYDKDF (reference sequence). CDR3 length equals 15 residues. CDR3 sequence (DNA): TGTGCCACCAGCAAAGTACATGGGAGCTCCTACGAGCAGTACTTC. It translates to CATSKVHGSSYEQYF.

The chain links TRBV5-1 to TRBJ2-2; no clear D. This CDR3 is built from 14 residues. The V gene lost 0 bases and the J gene lost 3 bases, with 6 bases spanning the gap. The germline CDR1 and CDR2 sequences are SGHRS and YFSETQ. The CDR3 protein is CASSLGHHTGELFF. The CDR3 DNA reads TGCGCCAGCAGCTTGGGACACCACACCGGGGAGCTGTTTTTT.

This chain joins TRBV5-4 and TRBJ1-1; TRBD1 agrees at 8 bases. Germline values: CDR1 SGHNT, CDR2 YYREEE (reference sequence). V gave up 4 bases and J gave up 4 bases; unmatched junction bases: 9. The CDR3 covers 15 residues. Here the CDR3 DNA reads TGTGCCAGCAGCCTCCGACAGGGGACTTCCACTGAAGCTTTCTTT. It encodes CASSLRQGTSTEAFF.

The chain carries TRBV7-8 and TRBJ2-7; 9 bases are shared with TRBD1. The germline V gene encodes CDR1 SGHVS and CDR2 FQNEAQ. This CDR3 has 15 residues. V shed 3 bases, J shed 2 bases, and the junction held 5 bases outside the gene matches. Here the CDR3 DNA reads TGTGCCAGCAGCTTCCCGGGACAGGGAACCTACGAGCAGTACTTC. Its translation: CASSFPGQGTYEQYF.

The V call is TRBV19, the J call TRBJ1-5, with D unclear. The V gene lost 0 bases and the J gene lost 1 base, with 4 bases spanning the gap. Germline CDR1 LNHDA, CDR2 SQIVND (reference sequence). The CDR3 has 14 residues. CDR3 DNA sequence: TGTGCCAGTAGTATAGAGCTAAGCAATCAGCCCCAGCATTTT. It yields the protein CASSIELSNQPQHF.

This chain links TRBV2 with TRBJ1-2; no clear D. The CDR3 is made up of 12 amino acids. Germline CDR1 SNHLY, CDR2 FYNNEI. V lost 8 bases and J lost 6, with 13 bases in between. CDR3 nucleotide sequence: TGTGCCAGCCCGACTTTAGCGGATGGCTACACCTTC. It translates to CASPTLADGYTF.

The chain recombines TRBV2 with TRBJ2-7, with 9 bases fitting TRBD2. Trimming took 4 bases from V and 4 from J; bases not matched to a gene: 8. Germline CDR1 reads SNHLY; CDR2 reads FYNNEI. The CDR3 extends over 15 amino acids. This CDR3 reads CASSVQAGGFYEQYF. CDR3 coding DNA: TGTGCCAGCAGTGTGCAAGCGGGAGGCTTTTACGAGCAGTACTTC.

This clone was seen a single time. This rearrangement joins TRBV6-5 to TRBJ1-5, with 9 bases lining up with TRBD1. Per the germline V gene, CDR1 is MNHEY and CDR2 is SVGAGI. V lost 4 bases, J lost 6 bases, and 4 bases stayed unmatched. The CDR3 totals 14 residues. CDR3 sequence: CASSSGQGGQPQHF. The DNA for the CDR3 is TGTGCCAGCAGTTCGGGACAGGGAGGTCAGCCCCAGCATTTT.

This clone was seen once. V gene TRBV5-6 combines with J gene TRBJ2-3, with 7 bases that match TRBD2. V trimming: 1 base; J trimming: 0 bases; junction bases outside the gene matches: 5. Germline V gene data show CDR1 as SGHDT and CDR2 as YYEEEE. The CDR3 consists of 16 residues. Written as DNA, the CDR3 is TGTGCCAGCAGCTTGATTCCTAGCGGTAGCACAGATACGCAGTATTTT. As protein: CASSLIPSGSTDTQYF.

The chain uses TRBV11-2 and TRBJ2-5; 10 positions match TRBD1. Trimming removed 5 bases from V and 5 bases from J; junction bases left unmatched: 8. The CDR3 covers 15 residues. CDR1 and CDR2 from the germline V gene are SGHAT and FQNNGV. The CDR3 region is CASSVGQGVWETQYF. DNA for the CDR3: TGTGCCAGCAGCGTCGGACAGGGGGTTTGGGAGACCCAGTACTTC.

This chain connects TRBV27 to TRBJ2-1; tentatively, D is TRBD2 (6 bases). Deletions cut 4 bases from V and 10 bases from J, with 20 bases between. Germline V gene lookup returns CDR1 MNHEY and CDR2 SMNVEV (reference sequence). The CDR3 length is 15 residues. CDR3 sequence reads: CASSSRGLLAGEQFF. CDR3 bases: TGTGCCAGCAGTTCCCGGGGACTTCTGGCGGGGGAGCAGTTCTTC.

This chain links TRBV6-1 with TRBJ2-7; 7 bases map to TRBD2. The CDR3 spans 13 residues. Germline lookup yields CDR1 MNHNS and CDR2 SASEGT. V gave up 5 bases and J gave up 5 bases; unmatched junction bases: 6. As DNA, the CDR3 is TGTGCCAGCAGTCTCAGGCGGGGGAACGAGCAGTACTTC. Translating gives CASSLRRGNEQYF.

The chain uses TRBV27 and TRBJ2-7; tentative D call: TRBD1 (7 bases). V was cut by 9 bases and J by 7 bases, with 19 bases left in between. Per the germline V gene, CDR1 is MNHEY and CDR2 is SMNVEV (reference sequence). The CDR3 extends over 13 amino acids. This CDR3 reads CASRGRGGLEQYF. DNA of the CDR3: TGTGCCAGTAGGGGGCGAGGAGGGTTAGAGCAGTACTTC.

The chain uses TRBV7-8 and TRBJ2-6, with a weak D call TRBD2 (5 bases). The germline CDR1 and CDR2 sequences are SGHVS and FQNEAQ. CDR3 length: 14 residues. V lost 5 bases to trimming and J lost 0 bases, with 5 bases between them. CDR3 bases: TGTGCCAGCAGCCGGGGCTCTGGGGCCAACGTCCTGACTTTC. It specifies CASSRGSGANVLTF.

The rearrangement joins TRBV6-6 to TRBJ2-7; 11 bases line up with TRBD2. The CDR3 consists of 15 residues. V was pared by 7 bases and J by 5 bases, with 10 bases of the junction left unmatched. From germline, CDR1 is MNHNY and CDR2 SVGAGI (reference sequence). The CDR3 nucleotides read TGTGCCAGCATCCCCACCCAACTAGCGGGGGACGAGCAGTACTTC. It translates to CASIPTQLAGDEQYF.

This clone appeared a single time. The junction does not match germline at one end; this may be a read error. The V call is TRBV20-1, the J call TRBJ2-7, with 10 bases matching TRBD2. Germline assignment: CDR1 DFQATT and CDR2 SNEGSKA (reference sequence). CDR3 length equals 11 residues. CDR3 region: CSASRTSGIVF. The CDR3 DNA is TGCAGTGCATCACGGACTAGCGGTATTGTTTTC.

The rearrangement joins TRBV27 to TRBJ2-7; 9 bases align to TRBD1. CDR3 length equals 15 residues. From germline, CDR1 is MNHEY and CDR2 SMNVEV (reference sequence). The J segment lost 3 bases and the V segment lost 4 bases, leaving 7 bases of the junction unmatched. The CDR3 reads CASSSAGTGNYEQYF. The CDR3, as DNA: TGTGCCAGCAGTTCCGCCGGGACAGGGAACTACGAGCAGTACTTC.

This clone came up a few times. The chain links TRBV9 to TRBJ1-1; D not resolved. There are 13 residues in the CDR3. Germline-derived CDR1 and CDR2 are SGDLS and YYNGEE. Trimming shortened V by 0 bases and J by 10 bases, and 13 bases separated the two germline ends. Here the CDR3 reads CASSVAPGLRAFF. The CDR3 nucleotides are TGTGCCAGCAGCGTAGCTCCAGGTCTGAGAGCTTTCTTT.

The chain uses TRBV4-1 and TRBJ2-2, with D perhaps matching TRBD1 (5 bases). Trimming removed 3 bases from V and 2 bases from J, with 10 bases in between. CDR3 length equals 15 residues. CDR1 is MGHRA and CDR2 is YSYEKL in the germline V gene. As DNA, the CDR3 is TGCGCCAGCAGCCAGGGTGGACATAACACCGGGGAGCTGTTTTTT. Translated: CASSQGGHNTGELFF.

The chain carries TRBV6-6 and TRBJ2-7, with 9 bases matching TRBD1. V shed 6 bases, J shed 5 bases, and the junction held 5 bases outside the gene matches. The length of the CDR3 is 13 residues. Germline lookup yields CDR1 MNHNY and CDR2 SVGAGI (reference sequence). The chain's CDR3 is CASRTGQGNEQYF. CDR3 DNA: TGTGCCAGCAGAACGGGACAGGGCAACGAGCAGTACTTC.

V gene TRBV7-2 combines with J gene TRBJ2-1; possible D gene TRBD2, 6 bases. Germline V gives CDR1 SGHTA, CDR2 FQGNSA. The CDR3 consists of 15 residues. The V end lost 4 bases, the J end lost 7 bases, and 17 bases lay between the germline ends. CDR3 residues: CASSYGLAGFNEQFF. The DNA for the CDR3 is TGTGCCAGCAGCTATGGACTTGCGGGGTTTAATGAGCAGTTCTTC.

The chain employs TRBV27 and TRBJ2-5; 10 positions agree with TRBD1. The J call may be wrong; the DNA end is better matched by TRBJ2-7. The CDR3 totals 14 residues. Germline lookup yields CDR1 MNHEY and CDR2 SMNVEV (reference sequence). CDR3 coding DNA: TGTGCCAGCAGTTCCCGGGACAGGGGCTACGAGCAGTACTTC. Translation gives CASSSRDRGYEQYF.

Here the CDR3 DNA reads TGTGCCAGCAGCCCAGGGACAGGGGCCAATCAGCCCCAGCATTTT. This codes for CASSPGTGANQPQHF. The chain couples TRBV5-5 to TRBJ1-5, with TRBD1 matching over 10 bases. Germline-derived CDR1 and CDR2 are SGHKS and YYEKEE (reference sequence). The V segment lost 4 bases and the J segment 3 bases; nucleotides outside the gene matches: 4. CDR3 length equals 15 residues.

The genes are TRBV11-2 and TRBJ2-1, with 9 positions matching TRBD1. The CDR3 totals 15 residues. The germline gives CDR1 SGHAT, CDR2 FQNNGV. V was clipped by 2 bases and J by 8 bases; unmatched bases: 7. The CDR3 reads CASSLRTGVGDEQFF. The CDR3 bases are TGTGCCAGCAGCTTACGGACAGGGGTGGGGGATGAGCAGTTCTTC.

The gene calls are TRBV7-2 and TRBJ2-2; perhaps TRBD1 as D (5 bases). The length of the CDR3 is 16 residues. The germline CDR1 and CDR2 sequences are SGHTA and FQGNSA. Deletions cut 5 bases from V and 0 bases from J, with 13 bases between. CDR3 residues: CASSTRQLTNTGELFF. The CDR3, as DNA: TGTGCCAGCAGCACCCGACAGCTTACGAACACCGGGGAGCTGTTTTTT.